This entry lists 26 T cell receptor beta chains sequenced from one sample in a study of blood T cell repertoires in COVID-19. Only in-frame clones appear in the TCRdb table, and some are missing; sequencing was by immunoSEQ multiplex PCR. The sample yields approximately 94,000 clones, 80% seen once. Sequencing used peripheral blood. The source is a woman between 65 and 79 years old with acute or convalescent COVID-19.

This clone has a handful of counts. The genes are TRBV12-3 or TRBV12-4 and TRBJ1-2; no clear D gene. This CDR3 is built from 12 residues. Trimming cost V 8 bases and J 8 bases, with 15 bases left between them. The CDR3, as DNA: TGTGCCAGCGTTACACGCTTTGGCGGCTACACCTTC. Its translation: CASVTRFGGYTF.

The gene calls are TRBV10-1 and TRBJ1-1; perhaps TRBD1 as D (5 bases). Germline V gene data show CDR1 as WNHNN and CDR2 as SYGVQD (reference sequence). CDR3 length: 15 amino acids. With 7 bases removed from V and 7 bases from J, the gap between germline ends came to 22 bases. CDR3 in DNA: TGCGCCAGCACCCTCCCTGGGGCAGGGCGGAATGAAGCTTTCTTT. This encodes CASTLPGAGRNEAFF.

The chain carries TRBV9 and TRBJ2-6; TRBD2 is a possible D gene (5 bases). Germline values: CDR1 SGDLS, CDR2 YYNGEE. The CDR3 extends over 19 amino acids. V lost 3 bases to trimming and J lost 0 bases, with 19 bases between them. The DNA of the CDR3 is TGTGCCAGCAGCGCCCTCGGCGGACTCGTACTCTCTGGGGCCAACGTCCTGACTTTC. Translating gives CASSALGGLVLSGANVLTF.

This clone appeared a few times. CDR3 nucleotide sequence: TGCAGCGTAAAACAGGGGGCTGGCTACAATGAGCAGTTCTTC. Its protein is CSVKQGAGYNEQFF. This sequence joins TRBV29-1 and TRBJ2-1; 9 nucleotides match TRBD1. V lost 6 bases to trimming and J lost 3 bases; unmatched junction nucleotides: 6. The CDR3 length is 14 residues. The V gene's germline CDR1 is SQVTM and CDR2 ANQGSEA.

This clone was seen just once. The chain carries TRBV30 and TRBJ1-5; tentatively, D is TRBD1 (6 bases). The germline CDR1 and CDR2 sequences are GTSNPN and SVGIG (reference sequence). This CDR3 has 16 residues. The germline V and J ends were trimmed by 0 bases and 6 bases, with 18 bases remaining between them. CDR3 bases: TGTGCCTGGAGTGTAAACCGGGGGGCTTCGGGTCAGCCCCAGCATTTT. It translates to CAWSVNRGASGQPQHF.

This clone showed up just once. The rearrangement uses TRBV7-6 and TRBJ1-1; D gene uncertain. This CDR3 spans 13 amino acids. The V end lost 1 base, the J end lost 5 bases, and 8 bases lay between the germline ends. CDR1 is SGHVS, CDR2 FNYEAQ, per germline. CDR3: CASSLGGTTEAFF. CDR3 nucleotides: TGTGCCAGCAGCTTAGGAGGAACAACTGAAGCTTTCTTT.

This clone was picked up a small number of times. The chain couples TRBV29-1 to TRBJ1-2; 7 nucleotides align to TRBD1. Losses at the gene ends were 4 bases for V and 1 base for J; bases not matched to a gene: 3. Germline CDR1 SQVTM, CDR2 ANQGSEA. The CDR3 is 13 residues long. The CDR3, as DNA: TGCAGCGTTGCAGGACAGGATAACTATGGCTACACCTTC. This translates into CSVAGQDNYGYTF.

The chain uses TRBV20-1 and TRBJ1-2; D is unclear. CDR3 length: 13 residues. V gave up 3 bases and J gave up 2 bases, with 10 bases separating them. Germline CDR1 is DFQATT and CDR2 is SNEGSKA (reference sequence). The CDR3 region has the DNA TGCAGTGCTAGTCGGTCGATAAACTATGGCTACACCTTC. Its translation: CSASRSINYGYTF.

The chain combines TRBV19 with TRBJ2-6; 8 bases line up with TRBD1. This CDR3 is built from 19 residues. The V gene end was trimmed by 3 bases and the J gene end by 4 bases; junction bases not matched to a gene: 14. CDR1 is LNHDA and CDR2 is SQIVND in the germline V gene (reference sequence). CDR3 sequence: CASSISGGAFVPGANVLTF. The CDR3 DNA sequence: TGTGCCAGTAGTATTTCAGGGGGCGCGTTCGTCCCCGGGGCCAACGTCCTGACTTTC.

The V and J genes are TRBV6-5 and TRBJ1-6; possible D gene TRBD1, 6 bases. Germline lookup yields CDR1 MNHEY and CDR2 SVGAGI. Trimming stripped 5 bases from V and 7 bases from J, with 15 bases between. The CDR3 totals 15 residues. CDR3 loop: CASSQQGTQNSPLHF. The CDR3 DNA reads as TGTGCCAGCAGTCAACAGGGAACCCAGAATTCACCCCTCCACTTT.

The rearrangement links TRBV6-6 to TRBJ1-5; 7 bases match TRBD1. There are 16 residues in the CDR3. Germline CDR1 is MNHNY and CDR2 is SVGAGI (reference sequence). V was clipped by 0 bases and J by 3 bases; unmatched bases: 5. CDR3 sequence (DNA): TGTGCCAGCAGTTACTCCATAACAGGGGACAATCAGCCCCAGCATTTT. Its translation is CASSYSITGDNQPQHF.

The J gene is TRBJ1-1, the V gene TRBV7-9; the match to TRBD1 covers 7 bases. Germline V lookup: CDR1 SEHNR, CDR2 FQNEAQ (reference sequence). This CDR3 comprises 15 residues. V was pared by 5 bases and J by 7 bases, with 13 bases of the junction left unmatched. Here the CDR3 DNA reads TGTGCCAGCAGCACCAACATTGGGACAGACATTGAAGCTTTCTTT. Protein sequence: CASSTNIGTDIEAFF. The entire variable domain, with the rest obtained from reference TRBV7-9 and TRBJ1-1, is as follows: DTGVSQNPRHKITKRGQNVTFRCDPISEHNRLYWYRQTLGQGPEFLTYFQNEAQLEKSRLLSDRFSAERPKGSFSTLEIQRTEQGDSAMYLCASSTNIGTDIEAFFGQGTRLTVV.

The gene calls are TRBV7-9 and TRBJ1-1; possible D gene TRBD1, 5 bases. Germline-derived CDR1 and CDR2 are SEHNR and FQNEAQ (reference sequence). Trimming removed 7 bases at V and 1 base at J, with 10 bases between. There are 13 residues in the CDR3. The CDR3 bases are TGTGCCAGCACCTCGACAGAGAACACTGAAGCTTTCTTT. Its protein product is CASTSTENTEAFF.

This chain uses TRBV5-1 with TRBJ2-5; 9 positions agree with TRBD2. Trimming took 3 bases from V and 5 from J; bases not matched to a gene: 8. CDR1 is SGHRS, CDR2 YFSETQ, per germline. The CDR3 length is 15 residues. The CDR3 reads CASSSLGTSWETQYF. The CDR3 DNA sequence: TGCGCCAGCAGCTCGCTCGGGACTAGCTGGGAGACCCAGTACTTC.

This clone showed up just once. The chain combines TRBV11-2 with TRBJ2-5; TRBD1 aligns across 9 bases. The germline CDR1 and CDR2 sequences are SGHAT and FQNNGV. This CDR3 is built from 16 residues. With 5 bases clipped from V and 5 bases from J, the junction kept 12 bases outside the gene matches. The chain's CDR3 is CASSVGTGLRGETQYF. CDR3 nucleotides: TGTGCCAGCAGCGTGGGGACAGGGCTAAGGGGGGAGACCCAGTACTTC.

V is TRBV2 and J is TRBJ1-5, with 7 nucleotides matching TRBD1. CDR1 is SNHLY and CDR2 is FYNNEI in the germline V gene. This CDR3 is 14 amino acids long. V gave up 4 bases and J gave up 4 bases; unmatched junction bases: 4. The CDR3 protein is CASSAGTENQPQHF. CDR3 nucleotides: TGTGCCAGCAGTGCCGGGACAGAGAATCAGCCCCAGCATTTT.

This sequence joins TRBV4-1 and TRBJ2-1; TRBD2 matches 9 bases. The V segment lost 1 base and the J segment 7 bases; nucleotides outside the gene matches: 5. The CDR3 totals 15 residues. Germline CDR1 and CDR2: MGHRA and YSYEKL. The CDR3 protein is CASSQGRGGFNEQFF. The DNA for the CDR3 is TGCGCCAGCAGCCAAGGGCGGGGGGGCTTTAATGAGCAGTTCTTC.

The V and J genes are TRBV29-1 and TRBJ1-4; D call uncertain. Per the germline V gene, CDR1 is SQVTM and CDR2 is ANQGSEA. The CDR3 loop spans 12 amino acids. Trimming removed 4 bases at V and 4 bases at J, with 7 bases between. The CDR3 is CSVVTFNEKLFF. The CDR3 DNA reads as TGCAGCGTTGTGACTTTTAATGAAAAACTGTTTTTT.

A remark on this clone: Other DNA sequences of this sample code for an identical CDR3. The rearrangement uses TRBV5-1 and TRBJ1-5; 7 bases fit TRBD1. The junction had 4 bases not matched to a gene; V was cut back by 4 bases and J by 3 bases. CDR1 and CDR2 (germline): SGHRS, YFSETQ. This CDR3 has 14 residues. The CDR3 DNA is TGCGCCAGCAGCCAGACAGGGTCCAATCAGCCCCAGCATTTT. The encoded protein is CASSQTGSNQPQHF.

The chain employs TRBV9 and TRBJ2-3; TRBD2 aligns across 13 bases. V gave up 4 bases and J gave up 2 bases; unmatched junction bases: 4. CDR1 is SGDLS and CDR2 is YYNGEE in the germline V gene. This CDR3 is built from 16 residues. CDR3 protein: CASSTGLAGFTDTQYF. The CDR3 nucleotides read TGTGCCAGCAGCACGGGACTAGCGGGGTTCACAGATACGCAGTATTTT.

The chain combines TRBV2 with TRBJ1-1; possible D gene TRBD1, 6 bases. Germline V gene data show CDR1 as SNHLY and CDR2 as FYNNEI. CDR3 length equals 13 residues. The germline V and J ends were trimmed by 7 bases and 4 bases, with 13 bases remaining between them. The CDR3 sequence is CASKEQGTTEAFF. The CDR3, as DNA: TGTGCCAGCAAAGAACAGGGTACCACTGAAGCTTTCTTT.

This clone was recorded only once. The chain is built from TRBV29-1 and TRBJ2-2; 10 bases map to TRBD1. The V gene end was trimmed by 4 bases and the J gene end by 6 bases; junction bases not matched to a gene: 8. Germline CDR1 and CDR2: SQVTM and ANQGSEA. CDR3 length: 15 amino acids. CDR3 region: CSVAQTGTGAGELFF. CDR3 coding DNA: TGCAGCGTTGCCCAAACCGGGACAGGGGCCGGGGAGCTGTTTTTT.

The chain combines TRBV18 with TRBJ2-2, with D maybe TRBD1 (5 bases). Trimming cost V 4 bases and J 5 bases, with 11 bases left between them. The germline V gene encodes CDR1 KGHSH and CDR2 LQKENI. This CDR3 contains 14 residues. This CDR3 is CASSQSRDTGELFF. The CDR3 DNA sequence: TGTGCCAGCTCACAGTCCAGGGATACCGGGGAGCTGTTTTTT. The whole variable domain, filled in from reference TRBV18 and TRBJ2-2, reads NAGVMQNPRHLVRRRGQEARLRCSPMKGHSHVYWYRQLPEEGLKFMVYLQKENIIDESGMPKERFSAEFPKEGPSILRIQQVVRGDSAAYFCASSQSRDTGELFFGEGSRLTVL.

The CDR3 DNA is TGTGCCAGCAGTTCCACAGCTAACTATGGCTACACCTTC. Its translation is CASSSTANYGYTF. The chain employs TRBV27 and TRBJ1-2; D call uncertain. From germline, CDR1 is MNHEY and CDR2 SMNVEV (reference sequence). The CDR3 runs to 13 residues. V dropped 4 bases and J dropped 0 bases, with 6 bases sitting between them.

The chain combines TRBV2 with TRBJ1-6; no reliable D call. The CDR3 has 13 amino acids. Trimming left V 7 bases short and J 10 bases short, with 14 bases between. CDR1 SNHLY and CDR2 FYNNEI come from the germline V gene. The CDR3 here is CASNPLPESPLHF. The CDR3 coding sequence is TGTGCCAGCAATCCATTACCTGAGTCACCCCTCCACTTT.

This chain joins TRBV18 and TRBJ2-2, with TRBD1 matching over 8 bases. Germline loops: CDR1 KGHSH, CDR2 LQKENI. Trimming at V came to 6 bases and at J to 4 bases, leaving 13 bases not matched to a gene. The CDR3 contains 17 residues. DNA of the CDR3: TGTGCCAGCTCGCAGCGACAGGGGCTTTCGGTCACCGGGGAGCTGTTTTTT. Protein product: CASSQRQGLSVTGELFF.